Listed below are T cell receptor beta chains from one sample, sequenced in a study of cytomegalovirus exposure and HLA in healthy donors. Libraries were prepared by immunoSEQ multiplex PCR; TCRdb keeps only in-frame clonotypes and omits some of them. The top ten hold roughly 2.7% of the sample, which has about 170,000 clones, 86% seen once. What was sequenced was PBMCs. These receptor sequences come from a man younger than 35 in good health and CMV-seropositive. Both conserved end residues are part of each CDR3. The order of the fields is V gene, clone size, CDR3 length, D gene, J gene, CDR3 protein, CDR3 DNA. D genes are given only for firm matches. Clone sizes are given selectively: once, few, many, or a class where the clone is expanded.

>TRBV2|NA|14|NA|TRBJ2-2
CASVAGANTGELFF
TGTGCCAGCGTGGCCGGGGCGAACACCGGGGAGCTGTTTTTT
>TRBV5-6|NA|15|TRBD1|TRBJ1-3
CASRRQGSSGNTIYF
TGTGCCAGCAGGAGACAGGGGAGCTCTGGAAACACCATATATTTT
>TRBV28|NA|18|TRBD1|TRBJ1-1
CASSPRGTGRRRDAEAFF
TGTGCCAGCAGTCCTAGGGGGACAGGCCGGCGCAGGGACGCTGAAGCTTTCTTT
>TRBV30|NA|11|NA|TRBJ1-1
CAWSRATEAFF
TGTGCCTGGAGCAGGGCCACTGAAGCTTTCTTT
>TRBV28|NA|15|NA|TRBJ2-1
CASSPRDIYLNEQFF
TGTGCCAGCAGTCCCAGGGACATCTACCTCAATGAGCAGTTCTTC
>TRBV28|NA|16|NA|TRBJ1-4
CASSFVWGGTNEKLFF
TGTGCCAGCAGTTTCGTGTGGGGGGGCACTAATGAAAAACTGTTTTTT
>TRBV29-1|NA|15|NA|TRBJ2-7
CSVESAGALRYEQYF
TGCAGCGTTGAATCGGCAGGGGCCCTCCGCTACGAGCAGTACTTC
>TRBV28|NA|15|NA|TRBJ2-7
CASHSLGASSYEQYF
TGTGCCAGCCACTCACTCGGAGCCAGCTCCTACGAGCAGTACTTC
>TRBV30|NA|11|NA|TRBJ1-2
CAWSVQAGYTF
TGTGCCTGGAGTGTCCAGGCTGGCTACACCTTC
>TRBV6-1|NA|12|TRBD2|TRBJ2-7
CASSKRELKQYF
TGTGCCAGCAGCAAGCGGGAGCTCAAGCAGTACTTC
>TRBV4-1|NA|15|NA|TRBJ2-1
CASSQADEGRREKFF
TGCGCCAGCAGCCAAGCCGACGAGGGGCGCCGGGAGAAGTTCTTC
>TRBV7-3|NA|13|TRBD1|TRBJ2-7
CASSLDRDNEQYF
TGTGCCAGCAGTCTTGACAGGGACAACGAGCAGTACTTC
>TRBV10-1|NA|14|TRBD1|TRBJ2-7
CASSNDRDESEQYF
TGCGCCAGCAGCAACGACAGGGACGAATCCGAGCAGTACTTC
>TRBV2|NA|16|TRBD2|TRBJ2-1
CASRATGTSSYNEQFF
TGTGCCAGCAGGGCGACCGGGACTAGCTCCTACAATGAGCAGTTCTTC
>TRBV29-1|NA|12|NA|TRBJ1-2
CSVDFGFYGYTF
TGCAGCGTTGACTTCGGGTTCTATGGCTACACCTTC
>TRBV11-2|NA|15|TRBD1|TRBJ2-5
CASSFGQGDGETQYF
TGTGCCAGCAGCTTTGGACAGGGTGATGGGGAGACCCAGTACTTC
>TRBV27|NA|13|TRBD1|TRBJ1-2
CASSDRVYHGYTF
TGTGCCAGCAGTGACAGGGTCTACCATGGCTACACCTTC
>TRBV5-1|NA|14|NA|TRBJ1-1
CASSLGGVNTEAFF
TGCGCCAGCAGCTTGGGCGGGGTAAACACTGAAGCTTTCTTT
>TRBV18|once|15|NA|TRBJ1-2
CASSPPGSLNYGYTF
TGTGCCAGCTCACCACCGGGCTCCTTGAACTATGGCTACACCTTC
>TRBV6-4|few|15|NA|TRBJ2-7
CASRRPLSPGHEQYF
TGTGCCAGCAGACGCCCACTGAGTCCAGGCCACGAGCAGTACTTC
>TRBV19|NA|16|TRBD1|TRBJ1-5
CASGRDPGQGNQPQHF
TGTGCCAGTGGGCGCGATCCGGGACAGGGGAATCAGCCCCAGCATTTT
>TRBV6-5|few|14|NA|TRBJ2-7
CASSYKFSSYEQYF
TGTGCCAGCAGTTACAAATTCAGCTCCTACGAGCAGTACTTC
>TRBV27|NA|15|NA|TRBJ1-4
CASSGQQGPYEKLFF
TGTGCCAGCAGTGGTCAACAGGGACCATATGAAAAACTGTTTTTT
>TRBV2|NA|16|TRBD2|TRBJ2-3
CASTSGSGGLLDTQYF
TGTGCCAGCACGTCGGGAAGCGGGGGGTTACTAGATACGCAGTATTTT
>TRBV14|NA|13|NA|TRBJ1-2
CASSQDHGYGYTF
TGTGCCAGCAGCCAAGATCACGGCTATGGCTACACCTTC
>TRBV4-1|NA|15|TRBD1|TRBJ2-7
CASSREGQGAYEQYF
TGCGCCAGCAGCCGAGAAGGACAGGGGGCTTACGAGCAGTACTTC
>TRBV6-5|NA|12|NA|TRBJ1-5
CASSDRIQPQHF
TGTGCCAGCAGTGACAGAATTCAGCCCCAGCATTTT
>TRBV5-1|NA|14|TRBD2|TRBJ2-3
CASQLAISTDTQYF
TGCGCCAGCCAACTAGCGATTAGCACAGATACGCAGTATTTT
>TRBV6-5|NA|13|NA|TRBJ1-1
CASSPGENTEAFF
TGTGCCAGCAGTCCCGGGGAGAACACTGAAGCTTTCTTT
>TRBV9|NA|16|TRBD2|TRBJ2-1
CASSVRLAGGRAEQFF
TGTGCCAGCAGCGTTCGACTAGCGGGAGGCCGAGCCGAGCAGTTCTTC
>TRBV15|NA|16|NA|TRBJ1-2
CATSRDRGKPSGGYTF
TGTGCCACCAGCAGAGATAGGGGGAAACCCAGCGGTGGCTACACCTTC
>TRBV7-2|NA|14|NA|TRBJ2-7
CASSLVTETGEQYF
TGTGCCAGCAGCTTAGTAACAGAAACTGGGGAGCAGTACTTC
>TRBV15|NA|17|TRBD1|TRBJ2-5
CATSRELLQGNYETQYF
TGTGCCACCAGCAGAGAACTGTTACAGGGGAACTACGAGACCCAGTACTTC
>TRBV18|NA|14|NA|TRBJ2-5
CASSPARREETQYF
TGTGCCAGCTCACCGGCGAGGCGCGAGGAGACCCAGTACTTC
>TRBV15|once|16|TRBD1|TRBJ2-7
CATSRGGGQGAGEQYF
TGTGCCACCAGCAGAGGGGGGGGACAGGGGGCCGGGGAGCAGTACTTC
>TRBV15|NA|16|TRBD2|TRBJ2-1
CATSGNIAGFYNEQFF
TGTGCCACCAGCGGAAATATAGCGGGATTCTACAATGAGCAGTTCTTC
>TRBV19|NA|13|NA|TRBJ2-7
CASKAAGDYEQYF
TGTGCCAGTAAGGCGGCCGGTGACTACGAGCAGTACTTC
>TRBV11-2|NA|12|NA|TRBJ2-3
CASSPRLDTQYF
TGTGCCAGCAGCCCCCGTCTGGATACGCAGTATTTT
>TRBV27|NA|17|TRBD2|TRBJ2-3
CASSLLSGRLSTDTQYF
TGTGCCAGCAGTTTACTGAGCGGGAGGCTCAGCACAGATACGCAGTATTTT
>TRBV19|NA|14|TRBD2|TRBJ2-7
CASSALWGGYEQYF
TGTGCCAGTAGTGCCCTCTGGGGGGGCTACGAGCAGTACTTC
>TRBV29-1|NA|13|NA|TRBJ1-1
CSVEFRLNTEAFF
TGCAGCGTTGAGTTTCGGTTGAACACTGAAGCTTTCTTT
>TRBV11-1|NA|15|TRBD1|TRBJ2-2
CASSSRTGHTGELFF
TGTGCCAGCAGCTCCCGGACAGGACACACCGGGGAGCTGTTTTTT
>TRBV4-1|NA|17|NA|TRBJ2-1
CASSQEPPASSYNEQFF
TGCGCCAGCAGCCAAGAACCCCCGGCTAGCTCCTACAATGAGCAGTTCTTC
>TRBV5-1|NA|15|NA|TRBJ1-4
CASSFGGATNEKLFF
TGCGCCAGCAGCTTTGGGGGGGCGACTAATGAAAAACTGTTTTTT
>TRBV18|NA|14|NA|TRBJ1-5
CASSPGRPAAPQHF
TGTGCCAGCTCACCCGGGAGACCTGCCGCGCCCCAGCATTTT
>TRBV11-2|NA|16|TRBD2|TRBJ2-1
CASSVTRLAGINEQFF
TGTGCCAGCAGCGTTACGAGACTAGCGGGGATCAATGAGCAGTTCTTC
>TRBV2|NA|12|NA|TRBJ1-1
CASNIGDGEAFF
TGTGCCAGCAATATTGGCGACGGGGAAGCTTTCTTT
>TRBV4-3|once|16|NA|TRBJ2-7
CASSQEAFLVGYEQYF
TGCGCCAGCAGCCAAGAAGCTTTTTTGGTCGGGTACGAGCAGTACTTC
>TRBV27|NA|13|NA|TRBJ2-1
CASSLYRDNEQFF
TGTGCCAGCAGTTTATATCGGGACAATGAGCAGTTCTTC
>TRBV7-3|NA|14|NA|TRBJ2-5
CASSPGTPQETQYF
TGTGCCAGCAGCCCCGGGACACCACAAGAGACCCAGTACTTC
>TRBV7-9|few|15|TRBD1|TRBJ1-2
CASSLDRGQDYGYTF
TGTGCCAGCAGCTTAGACAGGGGGCAAGACTATGGCTACACCTTC
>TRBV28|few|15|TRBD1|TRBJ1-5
CASSGTGRSGQPQHF
TGTGCCAGCAGCGGGACAGGGAGATCGGGTCAGCCCCAGCATTTT
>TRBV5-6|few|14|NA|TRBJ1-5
CASSPGRGSQPQHF
TGTGCCAGCAGTCCTGGCAGGGGAAGTCAGCCCCAGCATTTT
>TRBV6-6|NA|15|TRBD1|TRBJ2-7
CASSRVDRGVYEQYF
TGTGCCAGCAGTCGAGTGGACAGGGGAGTCTACGAGCAGTACTTC
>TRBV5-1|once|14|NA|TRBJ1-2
CASSFSRQAYGYTF
TGCGCCAGCAGCTTTTCCCGACAGGCCTATGGCTACACCTTC